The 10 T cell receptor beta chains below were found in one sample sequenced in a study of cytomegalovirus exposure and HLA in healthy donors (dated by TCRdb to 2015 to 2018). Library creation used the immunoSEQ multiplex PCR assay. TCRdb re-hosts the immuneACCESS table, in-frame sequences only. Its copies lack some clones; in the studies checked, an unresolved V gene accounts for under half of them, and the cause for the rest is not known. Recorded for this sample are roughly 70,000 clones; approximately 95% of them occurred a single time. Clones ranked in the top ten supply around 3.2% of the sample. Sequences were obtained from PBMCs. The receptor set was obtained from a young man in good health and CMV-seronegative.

CDR3 in amino acids: CASTTESGFEQYF. CDR3 nucleotide sequence: TGTGCCAGCACCACAGAATCGGGGTTCGAGCAGTACTTC. The rearrangement joins TRBV27 to TRBJ2-7; D perhaps matches TRBD2 (5 bases). Germline V gene lookup returns CDR1 MNHEY and CDR2 SMNVEV (reference sequence). The CDR3 has 13 residues. Trimming cost V 7 bases and J 6 bases, with 16 bases left between them.

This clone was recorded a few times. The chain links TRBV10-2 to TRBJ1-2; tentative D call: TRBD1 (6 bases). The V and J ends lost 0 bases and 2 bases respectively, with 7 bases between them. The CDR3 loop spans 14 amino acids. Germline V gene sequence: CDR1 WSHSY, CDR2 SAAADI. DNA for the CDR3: TGCGCCAGCAGTGAGTCTACAGGGAACTATGGCTACACCTTC. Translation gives CASSESTGNYGYTF.

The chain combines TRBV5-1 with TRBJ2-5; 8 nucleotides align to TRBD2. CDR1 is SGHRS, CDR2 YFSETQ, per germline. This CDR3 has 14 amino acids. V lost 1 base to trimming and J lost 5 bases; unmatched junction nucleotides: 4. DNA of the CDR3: TGCGCCAGCAGCTTGAGGGGACTAGGGGAGACCCAGTACTTC. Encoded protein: CASSLRGLGETQYF.

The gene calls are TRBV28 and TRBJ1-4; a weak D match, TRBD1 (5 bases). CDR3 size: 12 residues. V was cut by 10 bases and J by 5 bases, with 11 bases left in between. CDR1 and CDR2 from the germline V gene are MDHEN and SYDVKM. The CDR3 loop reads CATGGGNEKLFF. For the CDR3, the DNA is TGTGCCACCGGGGGGGGGAATGAAAAACTGTTTTTT.

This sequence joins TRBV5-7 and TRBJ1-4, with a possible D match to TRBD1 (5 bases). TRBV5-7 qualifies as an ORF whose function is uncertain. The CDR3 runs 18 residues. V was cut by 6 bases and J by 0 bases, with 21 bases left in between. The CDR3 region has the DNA TGTGCCAGCACCCATTACAAGACAGCTAAGCCAACTAATGAAAAACTGTTTTTT. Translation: CASTHYKTAKPTNEKLFF.

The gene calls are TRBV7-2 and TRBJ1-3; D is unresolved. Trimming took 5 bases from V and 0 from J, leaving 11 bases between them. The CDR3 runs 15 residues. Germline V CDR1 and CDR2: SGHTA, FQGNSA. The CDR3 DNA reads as TGTGCCAGCAGCCCCATCGACTACTCTGGAAACACCATATATTTT. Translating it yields CASSPIDYSGNTIYF.

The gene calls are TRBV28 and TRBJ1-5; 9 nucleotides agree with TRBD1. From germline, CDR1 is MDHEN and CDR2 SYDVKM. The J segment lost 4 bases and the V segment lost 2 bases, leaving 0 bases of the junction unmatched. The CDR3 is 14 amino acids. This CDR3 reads CASSLDRGNQPQHF. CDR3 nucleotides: TGTGCCAGCAGTTTAGACAGGGGGAATCAGCCCCAGCATTTT.

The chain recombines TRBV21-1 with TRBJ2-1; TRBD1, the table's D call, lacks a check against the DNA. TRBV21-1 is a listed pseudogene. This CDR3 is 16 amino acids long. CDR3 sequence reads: CASSSRDREPHNEQFF. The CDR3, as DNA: TGTGCCAGCAGCAGCCGAGACAGGGAACCCCACAATGAGCAGTTCTTC.

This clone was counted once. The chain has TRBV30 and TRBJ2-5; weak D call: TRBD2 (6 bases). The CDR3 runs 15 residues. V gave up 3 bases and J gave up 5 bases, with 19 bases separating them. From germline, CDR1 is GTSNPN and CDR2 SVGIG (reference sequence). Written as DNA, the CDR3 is TGTGCCTGGAGGGGGGACGGGCTGGCGGGGGAGACCCAGTACTTC. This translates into CAWRGDGLAGETQYF.

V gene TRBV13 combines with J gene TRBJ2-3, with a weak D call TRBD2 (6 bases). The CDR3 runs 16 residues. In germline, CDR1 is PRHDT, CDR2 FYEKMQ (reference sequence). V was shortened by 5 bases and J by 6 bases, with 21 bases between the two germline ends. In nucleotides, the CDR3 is TGTGCCAGCAGCCCCACGGGGGTCGATGGTTGGGATACGCAGTATTTT. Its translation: CASSPTGVDGWDTQYF. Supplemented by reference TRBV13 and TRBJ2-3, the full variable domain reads AAGVIQSPRHLIKEKRETATLKCYPIPRHDTVYWYQQGPGQDPQFLISFYEKMQSDKGSIPDRFSAQQFSDYHSELNMSSLELGDSALYFCASSPTGVDGWDTQYFGPGTRLTVL.